This TCR beta chain was retrieved from a study of cytomegalovirus exposure and HLA in healthy donors (dated by TCRdb to about 2017). Regarding the complete study: According to a later analysis, the 120 or so validation repertoires were produced on the same platform as the 700 or so repertoires of the first cohort. The study was designed to test whether signatures of past pathogen exposure could be identified by cataloging public T cell receptors. Besides the first cohort of 550 to 750 subjects, a separate validation cohort made up of 120 or so different subjects was used. The study combined high-throughput TCR immunosequencing, statistical association of individual TCRs with disease status, and machine learning to predict cytomegalovirus infection status. Results and caveats for the whole study, not just this receptor: All 120 repertoires were used to score co-occurrence in the validation cohort in a later analysis, because that analysis had no HLA typing for the cohort. Most TCR sequences were seen in very few donors, while some public TCRs were found in many individuals. Cytomegalovirus status was reported to be diagnosed by the classifier with high specificity and sensitivity in both the original and validation cohorts. The authors suggested that the approach could potentially be generalized to other disease states and immunological phenotypes. Of the cluster scores, approximately 95% were above 0 in a later analysis, which found that TCRs clustered in the first cohort also tended to co-occur in the roughly 130 validation repertoires. In the study, approximately 160 TCR beta chains were listed as associated with cytomegalovirus. A few of the identified cytomegalovirus-associated TCR beta chains were confirmed in vitro to be specific for cytomegalovirus antigens.

Library construction relied on the immunoSEQ multiplex PCR assay. The original methods were these. To diagnose cytomegalovirus status from the catalog of TCR beta chain sequences, a statistical classification framework was built. TCRdb holds this immuneACCESS table with in-frame rearrangements only. Some clones are missing; in checked studies, unresolved V genes explain under half, and the rest has no known cause. From that table come the V and J calls and clone size; the DNA was used to work out D and trimming. Counted in this sample were approximately 160,000 clones; roughly 95% of them appeared once. Of the sample, about 0.89% falls within the top ten clones. Separate from the roughly 660-subject first cohort, the validation cohort of roughly 130 subjects was the group to which the donors belonged. The CDR3 runs 17 residues from the cysteine to the phenylalanine. Only the CDR3 portion is preserved as DNA: 51 bases, with reading frame beginning at the first base. Trimming at the junction amounts to 3 bases on V and 2 bases on J, and the germline ends lie 17 bases apart. CDR1 LNHNV and CDR2 YYDKDF are derived from the germline V gene (reference sequence).

Remarks on this clone: Which antigen it targets is not known. Per-base quality was not reported, and no clone a single base away is much larger than it.

The chain uses TRBV15 and TRBJ1-5; the D gene is unclear. The material sequenced was PBMCs. This TCR was recovered from a woman under 30 in good health and CMV-seronegative. The CDR3 region reads CATSRMAITGGNQPQHF. The nucleotide sequence reads as follows: TGTGCCACCAGCAGGATGGCCATAACCGGGGGCAATCAGCCCCAGCATTTT.